Listed below are T cell receptor beta chains from one sample, sequenced in a study of radiotherapy plus CTLA-4 blockade in lung cancer. Profiling relied on immunoSEQ multiplex PCR, and the TCRdb table lists in-frame clones only, not all of them. Of 50,000 to 65,000 clones in the sample, approximately 80% were seen once. Material: peripheral blood, obtained from a patient treated with radiotherapy plus ipilimumab. These receptors all come from a human donor with non-small cell lung cancer whose response to radiotherapy plus ipilimumab could not be evaluated. Both conserved end residues are trimmed from each CDR3.

V gene	CDR3 protein
TRBV7-9	ASSQSPTRETQY
TRBV5-1	ASSSGQGATYEQY
TRBV13	ASHQGLAGIRYEQY
TRBV18	ASSPTVAGDTEAF
TRBV6-5	ASSCSSAFSYEQY
TRBV28	ASSLYAQGYVAF
TRBV5-4	ASSPQTSGRRTYNEQF
TRBV6-4	ASSDSKLYEQY
TRBV2	ASSDRGRAGANVLT
TRBV18	ASSPPRDRVNTEAF
TRBV19	ASTASGSNEQF
TRBV7-9	ASSSGPGGGTDTQY
TRBV4-1	ASSQDEGSYYGYT
TRBV11-2	ASSLQGGGGTEAF
TRBV5-1	ASSHGDRDVEQY
TRBV4-1	ASSQADRVSGANVLT
TRBV20-1	SAIPRTEAF
TRBV4-2	ASSHQGVTGSNTGELF
TRBV19	ASTDREKLF
TRBV2	ASSTGTSGPTYEQY
TRBV28	ASSWGGTPYEQY
TRBV4-3	ASSQDVASGAYEQY
TRBV6-5	ASSNPAPSTEAF
TRBV5-4	ASSSRTGVSNEQF
TRBV30	AWSVGAGGHEQY
TRBV7-8	ASSRGTGDHEQY
TRBV11-2	ASSLPLSYNSPLH
TRBV27	ASSSQGGGNQPQH
TRBV4-3	ASSQDGGGGTEAF
TRBV4-2	ASMRTGGPYNSPLH
TRBV6-5	ASSYRLVERGETQY
TRBV11-2	ASSLVLRTEGYNEQF
TRBV18	ASSPNFVGTSNTEAF
TRBV6-1	ASSLTGEGTQY
TRBV6-1	ASSDKQALRHNEQF
TRBV21-1	ASSKSRPIKAANYNEQF
TRBV7-8	ASSLERRGSGANVLT
TRBV11-3	ASSPGSRAVGSYNEQF
TRBV14	ASSHRQDSNQPQH
TRBV7-9	ASSRLATSYNEQF
TRBV7-9	ASTPVWGESYNEQF
TRBV6-6	ASSYSMVQADGYT
TRBV14	ASSQDQTGGFYNEQF
TRBV2	ASSATRLVDEQY
TRBV5-4	ASSEPTGGLYGYT